Listed here are 23 T cell receptor beta chains from one sample, sequenced in a study of T cell repertoires in cytomegalovirus infection. TCRdb re-analysed the reads in MiXCR, keeping a single row per CDR3 protein. The table lists about 160,000 distinct CDR3 sequences, approximately 21% of them singletons. For these TCRs, the target antigens are not known. The sample here was CD8+ T cells from cultured PBMCs, taken from culture after CMV antigen stimulation. These receptors came from a human donor in good health (CMV status not recorded). Some clones in this sample may be carry-over from other donors' samples.

This chain links TRBV7-8 with TRBJ1-5, with D unresolved. The CDR3 is 12 amino acids. CDR1 and CDR2 (germline): SGHVS, FQNEAQ. V lost 2 bases and J lost 5, with 4 bases in between. The chain's CDR3 is CASSLLHQPQHF. CDR3 coding DNA: TGTGCCAGCAGCTTACTCCATCAGCCCCAGCATTTT.

This sequence joins TRBV27 and TRBJ1-2; no definite D call. V was shortened by 4 bases and J by 6 bases, with 18 bases between the two germline ends. This CDR3 comprises 15 residues. The V gene's germline CDR1 is MNHEY and CDR2 SMNVEV (reference sequence). The CDR3 here is CASSSPRSWFDGYTF. In DNA, the CDR3 is TGTGCCAGCAGTTCCCCTCGGAGCTGGTTCGATGGCTACACCTTC.

This chain uses TRBV27 with TRBJ2-1, with D possibly called TRBD1 or TRBD2 (5 bases each). CDR3 length: 15 residues. The germline V gene has CDR1 MNHEY and CDR2 SMNVEV (reference sequence). Trimming stripped 3 bases from V and 2 bases from J, with 11 bases between. The CDR3 DNA sequence: TGTGCCAGCAGTTTGGGGGTTGACCCCTACAATGAGCAGTTCTTC. This translates into CASSLGVDPYNEQFF.

This clonotype was recorded many times. The chain couples TRBV5-6 to TRBJ2-7; 7 positions match TRBD1. V shed 4 bases and J 2 bases; nucleotides not matched to a gene: 15. This CDR3 region has 17 residues. Germline V gene data show CDR1 as SGHDT and CDR2 as YYEEEE. Written as DNA, the CDR3 is TGTGCCAGCAGCCCCGGCTTCCCGGGACAGATACCCTACGAGCAGTACTTC. This translates into CASSPGFPGQIPYEQYF.

The chain joins TRBV6-2 or TRBV6-3 to TRBJ1-5; D gene ambiguous. V lost 6 bases and J 2 bases, leaving 11 bases between the germline ends. The length of the CDR3 is 14 residues. CDR1 is MNHEY and CDR2 is SVGEGT in the germline V gene. CDR3 coding DNA: TGTGCCAGCAGGGAAAGGGAGGGCAATCAGCCCCAGCATTTT. This translates into CASREREGNQPQHF.

This clonotype has a handful of counts. In DNA form, the CDR3 reads TGTGCCAGCAGGTGGCGTGAGGCAATGACGACTGAAGCTTTCTTT. Its protein product is CASRWREAMTTEAFF. The gene calls are TRBV5-6 and TRBJ1-1; D call uncertain. The V gene's germline CDR1 is SGHDT and CDR2 YYEEEE. The V and J ends lost 5 bases and 5 bases respectively, with 19 bases between them. The CDR3 totals 15 residues.

V usage is TRBV27 and J usage is TRBJ1-4; no reliable D call. V gave up 0 bases and J gave up 1 base, with 3 bases separating them. CDR3 length equals 14 residues. CDR1 and CDR2 from the germline V gene are MNHEY and SMNVEV (reference sequence). This chain's CDR3 is CASSLSVTNEKLFF. For the CDR3, the DNA is TGTGCCAGCAGTTTATCAGTAACTAATGAAAAACTGTTTTTT.

CDR3 region: CASSYPIPRTSGGTDTQYF. CDR3 nucleotide sequence: TGTGCCAGCAGTTACCCCATTCCTCGGACTAGCGGGGGCACAGATACGCAGTATTTT. V is TRBV6-5 and J is TRBJ2-3, with 12 bases lining up with TRBD2. This CDR3 contains 19 residues. Germline assignment: CDR1 MNHEY and CDR2 SVGAGI. Losses at the gene ends were 2 bases for V and 1 base for J; bases not matched to a gene: 10.

This clonotype was detected a few times. This chain connects TRBV25-1 to TRBJ2-3; 7 bases are a match to TRBD1. With 9 bases clipped from V and 3 bases from J, the junction kept 9 bases outside the gene matches. This CDR3 contains 14 residues. CDR1 is MGHDK, CDR2 SYGVNS, per germline. The CDR3 is CASGNRGRTDTQYF. CDR3 sequence (DNA): TGTGCCAGTGGTAACAGGGGAAGAACAGATACGCAGTATTTT.

The chain uses TRBV6-6 and TRBJ1-4; D is unresolved. Trimming cost V 0 bases and J 0 bases, with 11 bases left between them. The CDR3 is made up of 17 amino acids. The germline CDR1 and CDR2 sequences are MNHNY and SVGAGI (reference sequence). The CDR3 coding sequence is TGTGCCAGCAGTTACTCAATGGACCGATCAACTAATGAAAAACTGTTTTTT. Translated, it gives CASSYSMDRSTNEKLFF.

The rearrangement joins TRBV11-1 to TRBJ2-7, with 9 bases lining up with TRBD2. Germline CDR1 SGHAT, CDR2 FQDESV (reference sequence). This CDR3 has 15 amino acids. V was pared by 3 bases and J by 7 bases, with 10 bases of the junction left unmatched. CDR3 residues: CASSLTSGPTREQYF. In nucleotides, the CDR3 is TGTGCCAGCAGCTTGACTAGCGGACCGACGAGGGAGCAGTACTTC.

This clonotype occurred a few times. The V gene is TRBV27, the J gene TRBJ1-1; 8 bases line up with TRBD1. Losses at the gene ends were 3 bases for V and 4 bases for J; bases not matched to a gene: 4. This CDR3 is built from 14 residues. Germline loops: CDR1 MNHEY, CDR2 SMNVEV (reference sequence). CDR3 loop: CASSFGQGATEAFF. Here the CDR3 DNA reads TGTGCCAGCAGTTTTGGGCAGGGGGCCACTGAAGCTTTCTTT.

There are a few counts of this clonotype. This rearrangement joins TRBV7-3 to TRBJ2-3; no clear D gene. The V end lost 2 bases, the J end lost 3 bases, and 12 bases lay between the germline ends. The CDR3 totals 15 residues. From germline, CDR1 is SGHTA and CDR2 FQGTGA. The CDR3 region has the DNA TGTGCCAGCAGCTTAGGCCGGGTCGGTACAGATACGCAGTATTTT. Translating gives CASSLGRVGTDTQYF.

This clonotype was seen more than once but under ten times. The rearrangement uses TRBV10-1 and TRBJ1-6; 7 nucleotides align to TRBD1. The J segment lost 9 bases and the V segment lost 2 bases, leaving 4 bases of the junction unmatched. The CDR3 spans 14 residues. CDR1 and CDR2 (germline): WNHNN, SYGVQD (reference sequence). CDR3 protein: CASSEGTVGSPLHF. The DNA of the CDR3 is TGCGCCAGCAGTGAGGGGACAGTAGGTTCACCCCTCCACTTT.

This chain joins TRBV12-3 or TRBV12-4 and TRBJ2-1; no firm D call. This CDR3 has 12 residues. Trimming pared 3 bases from V and 7 bases from J, leaving 7 bases between. Here the CDR3 DNA reads TGTGCCAGCAGTTTTTGGAGAAATGAGCAGTTCTTC. Amino acids: CASSFWRNEQFF.

The rearrangement uses TRBV20-1 and TRBJ1-2; possible D gene TRBD1, 6 bases. This CDR3 has 15 residues. Deletions cut 8 bases from V and 8 bases from J, with 27 bases between. Germline CDR1 reads DFQATT; CDR2 reads SNEGSKA (reference sequence). The DNA for the CDR3 is TGCAGTCCGCGTGGGGGCACCAATAGCCTAGGAGGCTACACCTTC. The encoded protein is CSPRGGTNSLGGYTF.

The chain combines TRBV5-8 with TRBJ2-3; D unresolved. CDR3 size: 16 residues. CDR1 and CDR2 from the germline V gene are SGHTS and YDEGEE. The V end was cut by 0 bases, the J end by 0 bases, with 11 bases between. The CDR3 sequence: CASSLGTLPSTDTQYF. The CDR3 DNA sequence: TGTGCCAGCAGCTTGGGGACCCTACCAAGCACAGATACGCAGTATTTT.

In its sample, this clonotype was seen many times. The V call is TRBV6-5, the J call TRBJ2-1; 10 nucleotides match TRBD1. The CDR3 extends over 16 amino acids. V was clipped by 2 bases and J by 8 bases; unmatched bases: 9. Germline V gives CDR1 MNHEY, CDR2 SVGAGI. CDR3 coding DNA: TGTGCCAGCAGTTACCCCCGGGACAGGGGAGGCGATGAGCAGTTCTTC. Encoded protein: CASSYPRDRGGDEQFF.

This clonotype was recorded a few times. V is TRBV27 and J is TRBJ2-7, with a tentative D call TRBD2 (5 bases). The V end lost 5 bases, the J end lost 7 bases, and 21 bases lay between the germline ends. The germline V gene encodes CDR1 MNHEY and CDR2 SMNVEV (reference sequence). CDR3 length: 15 amino acids. The CDR3 spells CASSTAPGSRREQYF. CDR3 coding DNA: TGTGCCAGCAGTACTGCTCCCGGGTCCCGGAGGGAGCAGTACTTC.

The chain is built from TRBV4-1 and TRBJ2-5, with 15 bases that match TRBD2. J was trimmed by 6 bases and V by 4 bases; bases with no gene match: 9. The CDR3 length is 17 residues. In germline, CDR1 is MGHRA, CDR2 YSYEKL. The CDR3 sequence is CASSLGTSGGRMKTQYF. Written as DNA, the CDR3 is TGCGCCAGCAGCCTCGGGACTAGCGGGGGGAGGATGAAGACCCAGTACTTC.

This sequence joins TRBV4-1 and TRBJ2-2; perhaps D is TRBD1 or TRBD2 (5 bases each). This CDR3 spans 17 amino acids. V lost 3 bases and J lost 6, with 20 bases in between. CDR1 MGHRA and CDR2 YSYEKL come from the germline V gene. The CDR3 region has the DNA TGCGCCAGCAGCCACCCCCGGGAAGGGTGGGGGTCCGGGGAGCTGTTTTTT. As protein: CASSHPREGWGSGELFF.

The chain carries TRBV6-2 or TRBV6-3 and TRBJ2-7, with D possibly being TRBD2 (6 bases). The CDR3 length is 14 residues. Trimming cost V 6 bases and J 3 bases, with 15 bases left between them. The germline CDR1 and CDR2 sequences are MNHEY and SVGEGT. This CDR3 reads CASRTRTLNYEQYF. CDR3 sequence (DNA): TGTGCCAGCAGGACTAGGACTCTTAACTACGAGCAGTACTTC.

The V gene is TRBV7-2, the J gene TRBJ2-5, with TRBD1 matching over 7 bases. With 6 bases clipped from V and 4 bases from J, the junction kept 5 bases outside the gene matches. In germline, CDR1 is SGHTA, CDR2 FQGNSA. The CDR3 spans 13 residues. The CDR3 loop is CASRRRGRETQYF. The CDR3, as DNA: TGTGCCAGCAGGCGCAGGGGGAGAGAGACCCAGTACTTC.